The rows below give T cell receptor beta chains drawn from one sample of a study of cytomegalovirus exposure and HLA in healthy donors. The assay was immunoSEQ multiplex PCR, and TCRdb's table has in-frame clones only and misses some. The table lists around 200,000 clones, roughly four fifths of them singletons. Sequencing input: PBMCs. The receptors come from a girl between 10 and 17 years old in good health and CMV-seronegative. CDR3s include the opening cysteine and the closing phenylalanine or tryptophan. The D gene is left open where the match is weak. Clone size appears in some rows only: once, few, many, or a class for an expanded clone.

d_call: NA
v_call: TRBV7-3
clone_size: NA
j_call: TRBJ2-1
cdr3_aa: CASGRDNYNEQFF
cdr3_nt: TGTGCCAGCGGTCGAGATAATTACAATGAGCAGTTCTTC

d_call: NA
v_call: TRBV27
clone_size: NA
j_call: TRBJ2-1
cdr3_aa: CASKPRSSSYNEQFF
cdr3_nt: TGTGCCAGCAAGCCAAGATCGAGCTCCTACAATGAGCAGTTCTTC

d_call: NA
v_call: TRBV29-1
clone_size: NA
j_call: TRBJ2-1
cdr3_aa: CSVVSGSSYNEQFF
cdr3_nt: TGCAGCGTTGTGTCTGGGAGCTCCTACAATGAGCAGTTCTTC

d_call: TRBD1
v_call: TRBV7-2
clone_size: NA
j_call: TRBJ1-5
cdr3_aa: CASSLRDRNQPQHF
cdr3_nt: TGTGCCAGCAGCTTAAGGGACAGAAATCAGCCCCAGCATTTT

d_call: TRBD1
v_call: TRBV5-1
clone_size: NA
j_call: TRBJ2-5
cdr3_aa: CASSPNDRERETQYF
cdr3_nt: TGCGCCAGCAGCCCTAATGACAGGGAACGTGAGACCCAGTACTTC

d_call: TRBD2
v_call: TRBV9
clone_size: NA
j_call: TRBJ2-1
cdr3_aa: CASSVGPAGDFPFF
cdr3_nt: TGTGCCAGCAGCGTAGGACCAGCGGGAGACTTTCCGTTCTTC

d_call: NA
v_call: TRBV7-9
clone_size: NA
j_call: TRBJ1-1
cdr3_aa: CSSRQTRGTEAFF
cdr3_nt: TGTTCCAGCAGGCAAACCCGGGGAACTGAAGCTTTCTTT

d_call: NA
v_call: TRBV28
clone_size: NA
j_call: TRBJ2-7
cdr3_aa: CASSYDPGYEQYF
cdr3_nt: TGTGCCAGCAGTTACGATCCAGGCTACGAGCAGTACTTC

d_call: NA
v_call: TRBV21-1
clone_size: NA
j_call: TRBJ2-1
cdr3_aa: CASSKGPPSGRNYNEQFF
cdr3_nt: TGTGCCAGCAGCAAAGGGCCCCCCAGCGGGAGAAATTACAATGAGCAGTTCTTC

d_call: NA
v_call: TRBV6-1
clone_size: NA
j_call: TRBJ2-7
cdr3_aa: CASSEPSGAIPYEQYF
cdr3_nt: TGTGCCAGCAGTGAACCATCAGGGGCAATACCCTACGAGCAGTACTTC

d_call: NA
v_call: TRBV6-1
clone_size: NA
j_call: TRBJ2-7
cdr3_aa: CASSERSEQYF
cdr3_nt: TGTGCCAGCAGTGAACGGTCGGAGCAGTACTTC

d_call: NA
v_call: TRBV4-3
clone_size: NA
j_call: TRBJ1-2
cdr3_aa: CASSQDSFGGGYTF
cdr3_nt: TGCGCCAGCAGCCAAGACTCGTTCGGCGGGGGCTACACCTTC

d_call: NA
v_call: TRBV4-2
clone_size: few
j_call: TRBJ1-1
cdr3_aa: CASSSGFGTEAFF
cdr3_nt: TGTGCCAGCAGCTCTGGTTTCGGCACTGAAGCTTTCTTT

d_call: NA
v_call: TRBV27
clone_size: NA
j_call: TRBJ2-7
cdr3_aa: CASSLQVLDEQYF
cdr3_nt: TGTGCCAGCAGTTTACAGGTTCTGGACGAGCAGTACTTC

d_call: NA
v_call: TRBV19
clone_size: NA
j_call: TRBJ1-3
cdr3_aa: CASSIDPRNTIYF
cdr3_nt: TGTGCCAGTAGTATAGATCCGCGGAACACCATATATTTT

d_call: TRBD1
v_call: TRBV19
clone_size: NA
j_call: TRBJ2-7
cdr3_aa: CASRRGTGAYEQYF
cdr3_nt: TGTGCCAGTAGAAGGGGGACAGGGGCCTACGAGCAGTACTTC

d_call: TRBD2
v_call: TRBV10-3
clone_size: once
j_call: TRBJ2-5
cdr3_aa: CATHSRLAGGPQETQYF
cdr3_nt: TGTGCCACCCATTCCCGACTAGCGGGAGGACCTCAAGAGACCCAGTACTTC

d_call: TRBD1
v_call: TRBV28
clone_size: NA
j_call: TRBJ1-1
cdr3_aa: CASRGGAGTEAFF
cdr3_nt: TGTGCCAGCAGAGGGGGCGCCGGCACTGAAGCTTTCTTT

d_call: NA
v_call: TRBV5-1
clone_size: NA
j_call: TRBJ2-7
cdr3_aa: CASSLDMAGSYEQYF
cdr3_nt: TGCGCCAGCAGCTTGGACATGGCCGGGTCCTACGAGCAGTACTTC

d_call: TRBD2
v_call: TRBV27
clone_size: NA
j_call: TRBJ2-5
cdr3_aa: CASSSIKGLAGVNMETQYF
cdr3_nt: TGTGCCAGCAGTTCTATAAAAGGACTAGCGGGAGTAAATATGGAGACCCAGTACTTC

d_call: TRBD1
v_call: TRBV9
clone_size: NA
j_call: TRBJ2-7
cdr3_aa: CASSVGITGAEQYF
cdr3_nt: TGTGCCAGCAGCGTAGGGATAACAGGGGCCGAGCAGTACTTC

d_call: NA
v_call: TRBV9
clone_size: NA
j_call: TRBJ1-2
cdr3_aa: CASSETGLGGYTF
cdr3_nt: TGTGCCAGCAGCGAAACAGGGTTGGGTGGCTACACCTTC

d_call: NA
v_call: TRBV19
clone_size: NA
j_call: TRBJ1-5
cdr3_aa: CASSKGRASNQPQHF
cdr3_nt: TGTGCCAGTAGTAAGGGCAGGGCTAGCAATCAGCCCCAGCATTTT

d_call: NA
v_call: TRBV19
clone_size: NA
j_call: TRBJ1-1
cdr3_aa: CASSTGRNTEAFF
cdr3_nt: TGTGCCAGTAGTACAGGAAGAAACACTGAAGCTTTCTTT

d_call: NA
v_call: TRBV21-1
clone_size: NA
j_call: TRBJ2-5
cdr3_aa: CASSQDRVSQETQYF
cdr3_nt: TGTGCCAGCAGCCAAGACCGGGTTTCCCAAGAGACCCAGTACTTC

d_call: NA
v_call: TRBV27
clone_size: NA
j_call: TRBJ2-5
cdr3_aa: CASSLLPLGGAIQETQYF
cdr3_nt: TGTGCCAGCAGTTTACTTCCCCTAGGGGGGGCCATCCAAGAGACCCAGTACTTC

d_call: TRBD2
v_call: TRBV27
clone_size: NA
j_call: TRBJ2-3
cdr3_aa: CASSLRSGLGTDTQYF
cdr3_nt: TGTGCCAGCAGTTTACGCTCGGGACTAGGCACAGATACGCAGTATTTT

d_call: TRBD2
v_call: TRBV4-1
clone_size: NA
j_call: TRBJ2-3
cdr3_aa: CASSQDRTSGPDTQYF
cdr3_nt: TGCGCCAGCAGCCAAGACCGCACTAGCGGACCAGATACGCAGTATTTT

d_call: NA
v_call: TRBV9
clone_size: once
j_call: TRBJ1-1
cdr3_aa: CASSPHGTAEAFF
cdr3_nt: TGTGCCAGCAGCCCCCACGGGACTGCTGAAGCTTTCTTT

d_call: NA
v_call: TRBV10-3
clone_size: NA
j_call: TRBJ1-1
cdr3_aa: CAITPFAGTEAFF
cdr3_nt: TGTGCCATCACACCCTTCGCAGGCACTGAAGCTTTCTTT